The TCR beta chain under discussion was sequenced for a study of early T cells in non-severe SARS-CoV-2 infection. Study background: From unsorted whole blood, bulk RNA was sequenced, and the chains remained unpaired. Study conclusions and caveats: Reliance on VDJdb matching favored anti-spike CD8 responses; private and CD4 specificities were missed.

The table lists this clonotype with many counts. What it recognizes is unknown. The V gene lost 5 bases and the J gene lost 6 bases, with 9 bases spanning the gap. The germline gives CDR1 SGHTA, CDR2 FQGNSA. CDR3 length equals 12 residues. Molecules of cDNA were individually given unique molecular identifiers that were attached to them. TCRdb re-called the 5' RACE reads through MiXCR, storing one row per CDR3 protein. Here the sample spans around 34,000 distinct CDR3 sequences, over 3.5% being singletons. The sequence came from an adult who was a healthcare worker with PCR-confirmed SARS-CoV-2 infection or an uninfected control (not recorded which). The chain joins TRBV7-2 to TRBJ2-3; unclear D gene. Material: whole blood. The CDR3 DNA reads as TGTGCCAGCAGCCGGTGGGCGGATACGCAGTATTTT. Protein product: CASSRWADTQYF.